This TCR beta chain comes out of a study of patients and donors after allogeneic stem cell transplantation. By share, this clonotype counts as medium-sized. TCRdb ran MiXCR on the RT-PCR reads and lists one entry per CDR3 protein. The sample holds under 2,000 distinct CDR3 sequences; 7.2% are singletons and the top ten take less than 20%. Germline trimming cut 0 bases from V and 2 bases from J; bases unmatched to any gene: 10. Germline CDR1 and CDR2: SGHRS and YFSETQ. The CDR3 spans 17 residues. V is TRBV5-1 and J is TRBJ2-7; 8 positions agree with TRBD2. The receptor comes from a human donor who was either an allogeneic HSCT recipient or a stem cell or donor lymphocyte infusion donor (not recorded which). It is not recorded whose cells these are; they may come from a transplant donor. Sequencing input: blood, either unsorted or a sorted T cell fraction (not recorded which). The DNA of the CDR3 is TGCGCCAGCAGCTTGGGCAACAGCGGGAGTATGGCCTACGAGCAGTACTTC. This translates into CASSLGNSGSMAYEQYF.